This T cell receptor beta chain was found in a study of blood T cell repertoires in COVID-19 (dated by TCRdb to the early 2020s). As for the study more broadly: Samples covering the acute and convalescent phases of COVID-19 were provided by collaborators in the United States, Italy and Spain. The prospective study material was composed of cDNA or gDNA derived from T cells, B-cell-depleted T cells, or PBMCs. The dataset comprised deeply sampled blood TCRbeta repertoires from subjects exposed to, actively infected with, or recovered from COVID-19. The repertoires were made available in a free public database intended to serve as a resource for research on the immune response to SARS-CoV-2. Samples were obtained from the ongoing ImmuneRACE study (first 160 participants) and from about 1,300 subjects provided by 6 global collaborators. Nearly every sample came with metadata listing a de-identified subject ID, COVID-19 status, age in years and sex. HLA class I and class II types, where available, came from metadata supplied by the sample provider rather than from assay-based typing.

TCRbeta CDR3 regions were amplified from genomic DNA by means of the immunoSEQ Assay, a bias-controlled multiplex PCR. From the authors' description of their analysis: Within the assay, amplification of reference gene primers was used to estimate how many nucleated cells each sample contained. Sequence reads were collapsed and filtered to measure the absolute abundance of every unique TCRbeta CDR3 rearrangement. For each sample, productive Simpson clonality was calculated as the square root of Simpson's diversity index over productive rearrangements. What TCRdb holds here is the immuneACCESS table cut down to in-frame rearrangements. Part of the clones is not present; checked against another copy, under half of the missing clones reflect an unresolved V gene, and the others are unexplained. That table is the source of V, J and clone size, and D and trimming were worked out from the DNA. The sample table lists some 180,000 clones, about 86% of them with a count of one. The ten largest make up around 21% of the sample.

The CDR3 goes from the cysteine to the phenylalanine over 15 residues. CDR3 DNA is the only sequence kept; it has 45 bases, read in frame from the first base. The CDR1 and CDR2 encoded by the germline V gene are SGHRS and YFSETQ. V and J lose 3 bases and 3 bases, and a span of 12 bases separates them. The collaborating institutions used their own protocols to collect whole blood in K2EDTA tubes. For TCRbeta analysis, collaborators shipped samples in one of three forms: frozen whole blood, isolated PBMCs, or DNA extracted from either of those sample types. A remark on this clone: The specificity of this receptor is unknown. No per-base quality is available; no much larger clone lies one base away.

The investigation overall reported the following: The amount of clinical and demographic metadata varied by source and participant and was provided uncurated.

Specimen: peripheral blood. Recombination connected TRBV5-1 to TRBJ2-2; the D region possibly corresponds to TRBD1 (6 bases align). The sequence was obtained from a man aged 65 to 79 with active or convalescent COVID-19. The CDR3 region reads CASSYNRQDTGELFF. The DNA is as follows: TGCGCCAGCAGCTACAACCGACAGGACACCGGGGAGCTGTTTTTT.